Below are 11 T cell receptor beta chains sequenced from a single sample in a study of T cells expressing NK-cell markers. TCRdb re-called the 5' RACE reads, yielding one record per CDR3 amino acid sequence without DNA. The listing records roughly 450,000 distinct CDR3 sequences. The sequencing input was blood T cells: a sorted CD56 or NKG2C T cell subset, CD4+ or CD8+ T cells, or bulk PBMC T cells (not recorded which). Receptors were obtained from a woman in her forties or fifties in good health.

The rearrangement joins TRBV5-1 to TRBJ1-1; TCRdb's D gene call, TRBD1, goes unchecked for lack of DNA. In germline, CDR1 is SGHRS, CDR2 YFSETQ. The length of the CDR3 is 14 residues. CDR3 amino acids: CASSSGPGATEAFF.

The V gene is TRBV29-1, the J gene TRBJ1-1; TCRdb selects TRBD1, and the lack of DNA leaves this call unchecked. The CDR3 totals 13 residues. CDR1 is SQVTM and CDR2 is ANQGSEA in the germline V gene. CDR3 region: CSIRGGAGTEAFF.

The chain combines TRBV24-1 with TRBJ2-1; TCRdb picks TRBD1, but there is no DNA to check that call. Germline V gene sequence: CDR1 KGHDR, CDR2 SFDVKD. The CDR3 contains 14 residues. This CDR3 is CATSDPTGGIEQFF.

The V call is TRBV20-1, the J call TRBJ2-1; without DNA, the TCRdb call of TRBD2 cannot be checked. This CDR3 has 15 residues. Germline loops: CDR1 DFQATT, CDR2 SNEGSKA (reference sequence). The CDR3 here is CSAETGREATGEQFF.

The chain uses TRBV19 and TRBJ2-7. CDR1 LNHDA and CDR2 SQIVND come from the germline V gene (reference sequence). The CDR3 consists of 12 residues. This chain's CDR3 is CASSGSWYEQYF.

The chain is built from TRBV20-1 and TRBJ2-7; TCRdb's assignment of TRBD1 cannot be checked, as there is no DNA. The germline V gene encodes CDR1 DFQATT and CDR2 SNEGSKA (reference sequence). The CDR3 has 14 residues. This chain's CDR3 is CSARSDRGIDEQYF.

CDR3: CASGHGTIHTGELFF. The chain joins TRBV3-1 to TRBJ2-2; no DNA is available, so the TRBD2 call from TCRdb remains unchecked. From germline, CDR1 is LGHDT and CDR2 YNNKEL (reference sequence). The CDR3 loop spans 15 amino acids.

The chain couples TRBV12-3 or TRBV12-4 to TRBJ1-4. This CDR3 comprises 13 residues. This chain's CDR3 is CASSLGGFGKLFF.

The rearrangement links TRBV5-1 to TRBJ2-1. The V gene's germline CDR1 is SGHRS and CDR2 YFSETQ. The CDR3 totals 12 residues. Here the CDR3 reads CASSLVAGEQFF.

J is TRBJ2-7 and V is TRBV6-4; the D gene TCRdb calls, TRBD2, cannot be checked with no DNA. The germline gives CDR1 MRHNA, CDR2 SNTAGT. The CDR3 totals 14 residues. The CDR3 loop is CASIHAGGPGEQYF.

The chain links TRBV7-9 to TRBJ2-1; without DNA, the TCRdb call of TRBD1 cannot be checked. CDR1 is SEHNR, CDR2 FQNEAQ, per germline (reference sequence). This CDR3 region has 15 residues. The CDR3 here is CASSPRGGAADEQFF.